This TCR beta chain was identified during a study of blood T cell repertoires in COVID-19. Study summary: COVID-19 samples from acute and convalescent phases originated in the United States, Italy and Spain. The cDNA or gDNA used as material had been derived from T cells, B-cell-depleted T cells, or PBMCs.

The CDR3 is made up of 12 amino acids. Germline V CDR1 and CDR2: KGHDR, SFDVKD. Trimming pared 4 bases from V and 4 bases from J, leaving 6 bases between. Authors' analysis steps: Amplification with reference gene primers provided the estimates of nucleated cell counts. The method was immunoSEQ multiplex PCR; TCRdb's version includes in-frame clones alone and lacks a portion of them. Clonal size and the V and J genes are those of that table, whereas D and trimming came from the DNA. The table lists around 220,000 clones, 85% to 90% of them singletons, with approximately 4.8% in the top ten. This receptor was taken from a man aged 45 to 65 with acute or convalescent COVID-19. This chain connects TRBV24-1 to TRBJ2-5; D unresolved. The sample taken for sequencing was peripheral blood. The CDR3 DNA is TGTGCCACCAGTGACCCCGGAGAGACCCAGTACTTC. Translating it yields CATSDPGETQYF.